Below, one TCR beta chain is given with its context. The target antigen is unknown. Germline CDR1 and CDR2: SGHKS and YYEKEE (reference sequence). This CDR3 contains 15 residues. J gave up 9 bases and V 3 bases, and 9 bases lay outside the gene matches. The data were taken from a study of graft-versus-host responses after intestinal transplantation. In the study overall: Each of the recipients got a multivisceral, liver-intestinal, or isolated intestinal transplant. For around three years after anti-thymocyte globulin induction, all recipients took tacrolimus and steroids.

Generated by immunoSEQ multiplex PCR, the TCRdb table keeps only in-frame clones and is missing some. The sample has about 85,000 clones, roughly 87% seen once. Study outcomes and limitations: Circulating GvH clone levels at their peak were associated with HvG declines (early post-transplant). Recipient marrow contained GvH clones, some of which appeared first in ileum or blood.

The material was unstimulated CD8+ T cells sorted from spleen or lymph node cells, obtained before intestinal transplant. V gene TRBV5-5 combines with J gene TRBJ2-4, with 10 bases lining up with TRBD1. This clonotype was obtained from a human donor who received an intestinal transplant. The CDR3 DNA sequence: TGTGCCAGCAGCTCCGAGACAGGGGGCCGAGGCATTCAGTACTTC. Residues: CASSSETGGRGIQYF. The full variable domain, with the rest looked up from reference TRBV5-5 and TRBJ2-4, is DAGVTQSPTHLIKTRGQQVTLRCSPISGHKSVSWYQQVLGQGPQFIFQYYEKEERGRGNFPDRFSARQFPNYSSELNVNALLLGDSALYLCASSSETGGRGIQYFGAGTRLSVL.